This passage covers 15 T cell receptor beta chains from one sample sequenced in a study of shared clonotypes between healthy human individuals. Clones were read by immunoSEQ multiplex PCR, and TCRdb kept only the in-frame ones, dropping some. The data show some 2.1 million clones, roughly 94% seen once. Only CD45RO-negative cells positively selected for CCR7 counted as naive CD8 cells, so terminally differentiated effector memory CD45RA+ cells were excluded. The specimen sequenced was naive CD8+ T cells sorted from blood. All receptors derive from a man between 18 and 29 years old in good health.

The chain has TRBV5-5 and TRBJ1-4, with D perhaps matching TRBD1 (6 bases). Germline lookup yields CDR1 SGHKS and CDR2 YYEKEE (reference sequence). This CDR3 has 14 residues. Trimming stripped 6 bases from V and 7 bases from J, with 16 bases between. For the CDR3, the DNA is TGTGCCAGCAACACGTGGGGGGCGCGTGAAAAACTGTTTTTT. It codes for CASNTWGAREKLFF.

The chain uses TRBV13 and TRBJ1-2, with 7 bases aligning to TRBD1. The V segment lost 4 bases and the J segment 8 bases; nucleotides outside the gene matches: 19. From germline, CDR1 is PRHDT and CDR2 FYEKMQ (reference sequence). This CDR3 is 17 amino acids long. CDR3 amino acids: CASSSRALRQGEDGYTF. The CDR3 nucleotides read TGTGCCAGCAGCTCCAGAGCCCTACGACAGGGAGAGGACGGCTACACCTTC.

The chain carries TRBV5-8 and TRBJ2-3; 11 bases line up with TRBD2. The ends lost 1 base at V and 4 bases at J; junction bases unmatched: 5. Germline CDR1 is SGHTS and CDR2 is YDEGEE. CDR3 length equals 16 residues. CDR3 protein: CASSLIVLAGADTQYF. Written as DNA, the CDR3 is TGTGCCAGCAGCTTGATTGTACTAGCGGGAGCAGATACGCAGTATTTT. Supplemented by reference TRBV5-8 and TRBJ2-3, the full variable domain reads EAGVTQSPTHLIKTRGQQATLRCSPISGHTSVYWYQQALGLGLQFLLWYDEGEERNRGNFPPRFSGRQFPNYSSELNVNALELEDSALYLCASSLIVLAGADTQYFGPGTRLTVL.

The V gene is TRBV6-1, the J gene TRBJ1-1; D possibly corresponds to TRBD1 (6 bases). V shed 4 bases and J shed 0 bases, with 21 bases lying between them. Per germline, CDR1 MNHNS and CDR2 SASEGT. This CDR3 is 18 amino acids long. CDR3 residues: CASSGMYQGLALNTEAFF. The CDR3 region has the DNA TGTGCCAGCAGTGGTATGTATCAGGGGCTCGCACTGAACACTGAAGCTTTCTTT.

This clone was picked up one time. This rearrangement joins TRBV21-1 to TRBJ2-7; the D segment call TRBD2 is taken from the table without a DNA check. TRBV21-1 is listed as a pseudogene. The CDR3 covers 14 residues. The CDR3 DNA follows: TGTGCCCGCGGTCCGCGCGTGGCCCCCTACGAGCAGTACTTC. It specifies CARGPRVAPYEQYF.

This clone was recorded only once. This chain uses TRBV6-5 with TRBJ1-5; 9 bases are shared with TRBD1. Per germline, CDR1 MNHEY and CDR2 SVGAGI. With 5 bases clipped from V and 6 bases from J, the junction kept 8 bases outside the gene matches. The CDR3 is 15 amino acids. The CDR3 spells CASSPRTGEGQPQHF. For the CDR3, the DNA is TGTGCCAGCAGTCCCAGGACAGGGGAAGGTCAGCCCCAGCATTTT.

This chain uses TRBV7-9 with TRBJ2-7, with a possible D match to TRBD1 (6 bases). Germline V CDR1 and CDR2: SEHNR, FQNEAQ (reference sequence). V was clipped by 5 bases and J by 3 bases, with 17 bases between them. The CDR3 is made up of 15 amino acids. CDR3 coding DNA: TGTGCCAGCAGCACTACAGGGAGCGGTTTCTACGAGCAGTACTTC. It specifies CASSTTGSGFYEQYF.

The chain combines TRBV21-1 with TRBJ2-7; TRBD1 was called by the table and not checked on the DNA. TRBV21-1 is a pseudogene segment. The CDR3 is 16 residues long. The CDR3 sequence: CASSKGQVARTYEQYF. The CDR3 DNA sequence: TGTGCCAGCAGCAAAGGACAGGTGGCCCGGACCTACGAGCAGTACTTC.

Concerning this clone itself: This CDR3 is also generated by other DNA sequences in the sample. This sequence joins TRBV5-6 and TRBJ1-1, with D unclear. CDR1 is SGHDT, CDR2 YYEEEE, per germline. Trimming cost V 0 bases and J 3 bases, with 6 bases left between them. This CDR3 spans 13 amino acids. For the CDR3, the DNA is TGTGCCAGCAGCTTGGTTAGGGACACTGAAGCTTTCTTT. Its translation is CASSLVRDTEAFF.

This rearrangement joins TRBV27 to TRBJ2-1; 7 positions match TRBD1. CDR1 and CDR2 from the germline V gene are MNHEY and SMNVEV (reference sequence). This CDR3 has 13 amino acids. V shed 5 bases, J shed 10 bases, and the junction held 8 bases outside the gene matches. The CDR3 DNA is TGTGCCAGCAGTCCGCGGACAGGCCTAGAGCAGTTCTTC. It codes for CASSPRTGLEQFF.

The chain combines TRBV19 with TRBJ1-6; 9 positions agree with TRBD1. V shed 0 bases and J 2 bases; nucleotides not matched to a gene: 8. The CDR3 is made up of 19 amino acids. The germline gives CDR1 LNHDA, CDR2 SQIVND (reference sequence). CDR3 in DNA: TGTGCCAGTAGTATAGAAGGACAGGGGATAGGGGCCTATAATTCACCCCTCCACTTT. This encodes CASSIEGQGIGAYNSPLHF.

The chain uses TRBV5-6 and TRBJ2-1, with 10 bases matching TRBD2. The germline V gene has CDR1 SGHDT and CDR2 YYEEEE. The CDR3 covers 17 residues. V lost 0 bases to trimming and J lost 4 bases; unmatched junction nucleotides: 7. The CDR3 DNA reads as TGTGCCAGCAGCTTGGACCCCGGACTAGCGGCGTACAATGAGCAGTTCTTC. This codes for CASSLDPGLAAYNEQFF. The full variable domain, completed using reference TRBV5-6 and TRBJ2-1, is DAGVTQSPTHLIKTRGQQVTLRCSPKSGHDTVSWYQQALGQGPQFIFQYYEEEERQRGNFPDRFSGHQFPNYSSELNVNALLLGDSALYLCASSLDPGLAAYNEQFFGPGTRLTVL.

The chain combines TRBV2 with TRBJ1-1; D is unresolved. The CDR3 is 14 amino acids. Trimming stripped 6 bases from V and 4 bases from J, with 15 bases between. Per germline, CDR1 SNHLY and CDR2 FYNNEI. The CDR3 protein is CASRDPRGLTEAFF. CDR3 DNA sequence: TGTGCCAGCAGGGACCCCCGAGGGCTCACTGAAGCTTTCTTT. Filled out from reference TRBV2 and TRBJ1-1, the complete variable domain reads EPEVTQTPSHQVTQMGQEVILRCVPISNHLYFYWYRQILGQKVEFLVSFYNNEISEKSEIFDDQFSVERPDGSNFTLKIRSTKLEDSAMYFCASRDPRGLTEAFFGQGTRLTVV.

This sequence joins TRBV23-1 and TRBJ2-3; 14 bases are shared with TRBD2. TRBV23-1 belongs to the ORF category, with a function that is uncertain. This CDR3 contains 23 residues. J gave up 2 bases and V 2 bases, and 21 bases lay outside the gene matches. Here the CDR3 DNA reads TGCGCCAGCAGTCAAAGGGCTCCCCACGGACTAGCGGGGGGCGATAGACACACAGATACGCAGTATTTT. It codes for CASSQRAPHGLAGGDRHTDTQYF.

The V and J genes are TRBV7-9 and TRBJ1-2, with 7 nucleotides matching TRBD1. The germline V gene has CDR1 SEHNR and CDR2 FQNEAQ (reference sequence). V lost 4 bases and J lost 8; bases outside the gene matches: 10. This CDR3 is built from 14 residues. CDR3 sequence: CASSSFDRVNGYTF. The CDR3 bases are TGTGCCAGCAGCTCCTTTGACAGGGTCAACGGCTACACCTTC. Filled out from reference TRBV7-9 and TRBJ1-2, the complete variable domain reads DTGVSQNPRHKITKRGQNVTFRCDPISEHNRLYWYRQTLGQGPEFLTYFQNEAQLEKSRLLSDRFSAERPKGSFSTLEIQRTEQGDSAMYLCASSSFDRVNGYTFGSGTRLTVV.